The clone carrying this T cell receptor beta chain was counted ten times or more. Its antigen is currently unknown. One entry per CDR3 protein, called by TCRdb with MiXCR from the 5' RACE reads. This table holds 420,000 or so distinct CDR3 sequences, about 18% found once. The record originates from a study of identical twins. V trimming: 0 bases; J trimming: 0 bases; junction bases outside the gene matches: 18. Germline loops: CDR1 SGDLS, CDR2 YYNGEE. The CDR3 covers 22 residues. Whole-study results and caveats: Whereas memory repertoires showed no such difference, abundant cord blood beta clonotypes carried fewer insertions. The authors noted that invariant MAIT and iNKT cells could partly confound zero-insertion analyses.

Specimen: naive T cells sorted from blood. J is TRBJ2-1 and V is TRBV9; 10 nucleotides match TRBD2. The receptor comes from a middle-aged man in good health. In DNA form, the CDR3 reads TGTGCCAGCAGCGTAGAGGGTGGGCTAGCGGGAGTTGGTCTTACCTCCTACAATGAGCAGTTCTTC. Its protein is CASSVEGGLAGVGLTSYNEQFF.